One T cell receptor beta chain is described in this entry. Antigen unknown. The data were obtained in a study of CXCR3-negative and CXCR3-positive naive CD8 T cells. Carrying UMI labels, the TRB cDNA libraries were prepared through 5' RACE. TCRdb re-called the 5' RACE reads; one entry per CDR3 protein, DNA not given. This table lists tens of thousands of distinct CDR3 sequences. Each CD8+ T cell subset was sorted in triplicate, under 350,000 cells each. Naive CD8+ T cells carried a CD45RO-CCR7+CD27+CD95- phenotype. Whole-study findings and limits: Once cells were cryopreserved, CXCR3 expression went down partly, and most assays used fresh PBMCs. A higher hydrophobicity marked the TRB CDR3s of CXCR3-positive naive cells versus CXCR3-negative naive cells.

The clonotype originates from a human donor in good health. Some clones in this sample may be carry-over from other donors' samples. The sample was naive CXCR3+ CD8+ T cells from blood. Regarding subset: CD45RO-CCR7+CD27+CD95- naive CD8+ T cells expressing CXCR3 (TNR3+).

CDR3 in amino acids: CASGTEDSPNFYEQYF. The gene calls are TRBV11-2 and TRBJ2-7; the D call of TRBD1 rests on TCRdb alone, since no DNA is present to check it. The CDR3 runs to 16 residues. Germline V lookup: CDR1 SGHAT, CDR2 FQNNGV. The full variable domain, completed using reference TRBV11-2 and TRBJ2-7, is EAGVAQSPRYKIIEKRQSVAFWCNPISGHATLYWYQQILGQGPKLLIQFQNNGVVDDSQLPKDRFSAERLKGVDSTLKIQPAKLEDSAVYLCASGTEDSPNFYEQYFGPGTRLTVT.